This entry lists 9 T cell receptor beta chains sequenced from one sample in a study of cytomegalovirus exposure and HLA in healthy donors. Sequencing was performed with immunoSEQ multiplex PCR; in TCRdb, only in-frame clones are kept and a portion is missing. This sample yields about 97,000 clones, of which roughly 95% are seen a single time; roughly 0.9% belongs to the top ten. Sequencing input: PBMCs. These receptors were obtained from a woman aged 18-30 years in good health and CMV-seronegative.

The chain uses TRBV7-9 and TRBJ2-7; 9 positions match TRBD2. Germline lookup yields CDR1 SEHNR and CDR2 FQNEAQ (reference sequence). This CDR3 has 14 amino acids. V gave up 2 bases and J gave up 5 bases; unmatched junction bases: 4. The CDR3 is CASSLNSGGDEQYF. DNA of the CDR3: TGTGCCAGCAGCTTAAATAGCGGGGGAGACGAGCAGTACTTC.

J is TRBJ2-7 and V is TRBV28; D remains unclear. The CDR3 totals 14 residues. The germline V gene has CDR1 MDHEN and CDR2 SYDVKM. V was trimmed by 10 bases and J by 1 base, leaving 17 bases between them. The CDR3 nucleotides read TGTGCCACCACCCATGGAGAGAATTCCTACGAGCAGTACTTC. Translating gives CATTHGENSYEQYF.

This clone occurred once. The chain has TRBV7-8 and TRBJ2-7; D may be TRBD1 (6 bases). The V and J ends lost 7 bases and 4 bases respectively, with 14 bases between them. Germline V gene lookup returns CDR1 SGHVS and CDR2 FQNEAQ. This CDR3 has 13 residues. CDR3: CASTLYRDYEQYF. Written as DNA, the CDR3 is TGTGCCAGCACCCTATACAGGGATTACGAGCAGTACTTC.

This rearrangement joins TRBV30 to TRBJ1-2; 7 bases are shared with TRBD1. The CDR3 has 14 amino acids. J was trimmed by 4 bases and V by 4 bases; bases with no gene match: 9. The V gene's germline CDR1 is GTSNPN and CDR2 SVGIG (reference sequence). CDR3: CAWTSGQIFYGYTF. CDR3 in DNA: TGTGCCTGGACCTCGGGACAGATCTTCTATGGCTACACCTTC.

DNA for the CDR3: TGCGCCAGCAGCCAAGTGGGTAGCGGGGGAACCGGGGAGACCCAGTACTTC. Its protein product is CASSQVGSGGTGETQYF. This chain joins TRBV4-3 and TRBJ2-5; 9 bases agree with TRBD2. Germline assignment: CDR1 LGHNA and CDR2 YSLEER. V trimming: 1 base; J trimming: 5 bases; junction bases outside the gene matches: 11. The length of the CDR3 is 17 residues.

This clone was counted a single time. The chain carries TRBV9 and TRBJ1-1; no reliable D call. CDR1 is SGDLS and CDR2 is YYNGEE in the germline V gene. V was pared by 5 bases and J by 5 bases, with 13 bases between. The CDR3 extends over 13 amino acids. CDR3 in amino acids: CASSKTSGTEAFF. The CDR3 coding sequence is TGTGCCAGCAGTAAAACTAGTGGGACTGAAGCTTTCTTT.

This chain uses TRBV11-3 with TRBJ2-7, with TRBD1 matching 7 bases. V was clipped by 4 bases and J by 0 bases; unmatched bases: 3. Per the germline V gene, CDR1 is SGHNT and CDR2 is YENEEA. The CDR3 totals 14 residues. The CDR3 nucleotides read TGTGCCAGCAGCTCCCGGGACAGCTCCTACGAGCAGTACTTC. Its translation is CASSSRDSSYEQYF.

The chain combines TRBV9 with TRBJ1-2; D is perhaps TRBD1 (5 bases). Trimming left V 3 bases short and J 7 bases short, with 10 bases between. CDR3 length: 12 residues. Germline CDR1 and CDR2: SGDLS and YYNGEE. Written as DNA, the CDR3 is TGTGCCAGCAGCGCCCCCAGGGTTGGCTACACCTTC. It encodes CASSAPRVGYTF.

This chain uses TRBV4-1 with TRBJ2-7; weak D call: TRBD1 (6 bases). In germline, CDR1 is MGHRA, CDR2 YSYEKL. V lost 0 bases and J 7 bases, leaving 16 bases between the germline ends. This CDR3 spans 15 amino acids. The CDR3 DNA follows: TGCGCCAGCAGCCAAGATGAGGGGGTCCCCTTGGAGCAGTACTTC. Residues: CASSQDEGVPLEQYF.